A selection of T cell receptor beta chains follows, all from one sample in a study of CD8+ T cells in alopecia areata. Some clones are missing from TCRdb's copy, which holds only in-frame ones; the method was immunoSEQ multiplex PCR. The sample yields 190,000 or so clones, 50% to 60% seen once. The sequences come from CD4+ T cells sorted from blood, collected at week 4, from a patient treated with tofacitinib. These receptors originate from a human donor with alopecia areata. Both conserved end residues are part of each CDR3. The order of the fields is clone size, V gene, D gene, J gene, CDR3 protein, CDR3 DNA. The D gene is left open where the match is weak. Clone size is shown for a subset of rows, as once, few, many or a class of expanded clone.

>-|TRBV5-1|-|TRBJ2-4
CASSLDVGGSIQYF
TGCGCCAGCAGCTTGGATGTAGGGGGGAGCATTCAGTACTTC
>-|TRBV6-1|-|TRBJ1-5
CASSDGPGLRSEQPQHF
TGTGCCAGCAGTGATGGCCCGGGATTGAGGTCGGAGCAGCCCCAGCATTTT
>few|TRBV7-3|TRBD1|TRBJ2-2
CASTETGPNTGELFF
TGTGCCAGCACCGAGACAGGGCCGAACACCGGGGAGCTGTTTTTT
>-|TRBV30|-|TRBJ1-5
CAWTSRQNNQPQHF
TGTGCCTGGACCTCGCGACAGAACAATCAGCCCCAGCATTTT
>-|TRBV19|-|TRBJ1-1
CASTLPPGGVAEAFF
TGTGCCAGTACCCTCCCACCCGGGGGCGTCGCTGAAGCTTTCTTT
>-|TRBV11-2|TRBD1|TRBJ2-2
CASSSGTGAGGELFF
TGTGCCAGCAGCTCCGGGACAGGGGCTGGCGGGGAGCTGTTTTTT
>-|TRBV18|-|TRBJ2-1
CASSRNRLDNEQFF
TGTGCCAGCTCAAGAAATAGGCTAGACAATGAGCAGTTCTTC
>once|TRBV5-1|-|TRBJ1-1
CASSLDGSLLMTNTEAFF
TGCGCCAGCAGCTTGGACGGCTCGCTACTAATGACGAACACTGAAGCTTTCTTT
>-|TRBV29-1|-|TRBJ2-7
CSVLVSSYEQYF
TGCAGCGTTCTTGTTTCGTCCTACGAGCAGTACTTC
>-|TRBV27|-|TRBJ2-3
CASSSAGANTQYF
TGTGCCAGCAGCTCTGCGGGGGCTAATACGCAGTATTTT
>few|TRBV28|-|TRBJ1-2
CASSVTVYGYTF
TGTGCCAGCAGTGTGACAGTCTATGGCTACACCTTC
>-|TRBV29-1|-|TRBJ1-3
CSVLTGSGNTIYF
TGCAGCGTGCTTACAGGGTCTGGAAACACCATATATTTT
>once|TRBV7-2|TRBD2|TRBJ2-5
CASSLGSPASGQETQYF
TGTGCCAGCAGCTTAGGATCCCCCGCTAGCGGACAAGAGACCCAGTACTTC
>-|TRBV29-1|TRBD1|TRBJ2-7
CSARDRGPREQYF
TGCAGCGCCAGGGACAGGGGACCGAGAGAGCAGTACTTC
>few|TRBV10-3|-|TRBJ2-7
CAISEGQPSYEQYF
TGTGCCATCAGTGAGGGGCAGCCGTCCTACGAGCAGTACTTC
>few|TRBV25-1|-|TRBJ1-5
CASSEVGGFNQPQHF
TGTGCCAGCAGTGAAGTTGGGGGGTTCAATCAGCCCCAGCATTTT
>once|TRBV30|-|TRBJ2-2
CAWSPDGITGELFF
TGTGCCTGGAGCCCAGACGGGATAACCGGGGAGCTGTTTTTT
>-|TRBV7-9|TRBD1|TRBJ2-7
CASSFGQGAREQYF
TGTGCCAGCAGCTTCGGACAGGGGGCAAGGGAGCAGTACTTC
>-|TRBV30|-|TRBJ2-7
CAWSEAGNRAWEQYF
TGTGCCTGGAGTGAGGCGGGAAACAGGGCGTGGGAGCAGTACTTC
>-|TRBV20-1|-|TRBJ2-3
CSASLRGGQYF
TGCAGTGCTAGTTTGAGGGGTGGGCAGTATTTT
>-|TRBV5-1|-|TRBJ2-7
CASSLERVSDYEQYF
TGCGCCAGCAGCTTGGAGAGGGTTTCTGACTACGAGCAGTACTTC
>few|TRBV25-1|TRBD1|TRBJ1-4
CASRGQGDGNEKLFF
TGTGCCAGCAGGGGACAGGGGGATGGTAATGAAAAACTGTTTTTT
>-|TRBV30|TRBD2|TRBJ2-5
CAWRGTSGGQGTQYF
TGTGCCTGGAGGGGGACTAGCGGGGGTCAGGGGACCCAGTACTTC
>once|TRBV7-9|-|TRBJ2-5
CASSLPRTTQETQYF
TGTGCCAGCAGCCTACCGCGGACTACCCAAGAGACCCAGTACTTC
>once|TRBV30|-|TRBJ2-7
CAWTPDLLTISREQYF
TGTGCCTGGACCCCTGATCTTCTGACAATTTCTCGCGAGCAGTACTTC
>few|TRBV28|-|TRBJ1-2
CASRAGHLDYGYTF
TGTGCCAGCAGGGCGGGGCACCTAGACTATGGCTACACCTTC
>few|TRBV6-1|-|TRBJ2-7
CASREDWTEQYF
TGTGCCAGCAGAGAGGACTGGACCGAGCAGTACTTC
>-|TRBV5-1|-|TRBJ2-6
CASSLGQTLSGANVLTF
TGCGCCAGCAGCTTGGGGCAGACCCTCTCTGGGGCCAACGTCCTGACTTTC
>-|TRBV25-1|-|TRBJ2-7
CASSEGGGPYEQYF
TGTGCCAGCAGTGAAGGCGGGGGCCCCTACGAGCAGTACTTC
>-|TRBV4-2|TRBD1|TRBJ2-2
CASSQTGGRTGELFF
TGTGCCAGCAGCCAAACAGGGGGACGGACCGGGGAGCTGTTTTTT
>-|TRBV29-1|TRBD1|TRBJ2-7
CSVVYRGTIHEQYF
TGCAGCGTTGTTTACAGGGGTACGATCCACGAGCAGTACTTC
>-|TRBV5-6|-|TRBJ1-6
CASSFRGGNSPLHF
TGTGCCAGCAGCTTTAGAGGTGGGAATTCACCCCTCCACTTT
>-|TRBV29-1|-|TRBJ1-2
CSVSSGRVGYTF
TGCAGCGTTTCGTCAGGGAGAGTTGGCTACACCTTC
>few|TRBV28|-|TRBJ1-5
CASSPPAGWPQHF
TGTGCCAGCAGCCCCCCCGCAGGGTGGCCCCAGCATTTT
>-|TRBV30|-|TRBJ1-5
CAWSSTGGVGQPQHF
TGTGCCTGGAGCTCTACGGGGGGGGTAGGCCAGCCCCAGCATTTT
>-|TRBV14|-|TRBJ1-2
CASSQGFQVEGYTF
TGTGCCAGCAGCCAAGGTTTTCAGGTGGAGGGCTACACCTTC
>-|TRBV29-1|-|TRBJ2-5
CSVIQETQYF
TGCAGCGTCATCCAAGAGACCCAGTACTTC
>-|TRBV6-5|-|TRBJ1-1
CASARQNTEAFF
TGTGCCAGCGCCAGACAGAACACTGAAGCTTTCTTT
>-|TRBV10-3|-|TRBJ2-3
CAVAGGTDTQYF
TGTGCCGTTGCAGGGGGCACAGATACGCAGTATTTT
>-|TRBV27|-|TRBJ1-2
CASGLRRAAYGYTF
TGTGCCAGCGGATTGAGGCGGGCCGCCTATGGCTACACCTTC
>-|TRBV2|-|TRBJ1-6
CASSEGYNSPLHF
TGTGCCAGCAGTGAAGGGTATAATTCACCCCTCCACTTT
>-|TRBV6-5|-|TRBJ2-5
CAVRQGGQETQYF
TGTGCCGTCAGACAAGGGGGGCAAGAGACCCAGTACTTC
>-|TRBV30|TRBD1|TRBJ1-5
CAWSVGAGGNNQPQHF
TGTGCCTGGAGTGTAGGGGCAGGGGGCAACAATCAGCCCCAGCATTTT
>-|TRBV5-1|-|TRBJ2-7
CASSFSGYEQYF
TGCGCCAGCAGCTTTTCTGGCTACGAGCAGTACTTC
>-|TRBV25-1|-|TRBJ1-2
CASSPEEGGYTF
TGTGCCAGCAGTCCCGAAGAGGGTGGCTACACCTTC
>-|TRBV7-2|TRBD1|TRBJ2-1
CASSLGQGRNEQFF
TGTGCCAGCAGCCTCGGACAGGGTCGAAATGAGCAGTTCTTC
>-|TRBV7-2|-|TRBJ1-2
CASSLGPGAYGYTF
TGTGCCAGCAGCTTAGGACCAGGGGCCTATGGCTACACCTTC
>few|TRBV28|-|TRBJ1-5
CASSLSGAGLIQPQHF
TGTGCCAGCAGTTTGTCCGGGGCCGGTCTAATACAGCCCCAGCATTTT
>-|TRBV2|-|TRBJ1-2
CASSEASGAGYTF
TGTGCCAGCAGTGAAGCGTCAGGGGCTGGCTACACCTTC
>-|TRBV2|TRBD1|TRBJ1-1
CASRVGQTNTEAFF
TGTGCCAGCAGGGTGGGACAGACGAACACTGAAGCTTTCTTT
>once|TRBV9|TRBD2|TRBJ2-5
CASSAGGPETQYF
TGTGCCAGCAGCGCGGGGGGGCCGGAGACCCAGTACTTC
>few|TRBV11-2|TRBD1|TRBJ2-1
CASSFSGTGGNSYNEQFF
TGTGCCAGCAGCTTCTCCGGGACAGGGGGTAACTCCTACAATGAGCAGTTCTTC
>-|TRBV10-3|-|TRBJ2-2
CAIRNTGELFF
TGTGCCATCAGGAACACCGGGGAGCTGTTTTTT
>-|TRBV30|TRBD2|TRBJ2-5
CAWSKGLAGEETQYF
TGTGCCTGGAGCAAAGGACTAGCGGGGGAAGAGACCCAGTACTTC
>few|TRBV19|TRBD2|TRBJ2-7
CASSIPGTSGNEQYF
TGTGCCAGTAGTATACCCGGGACTAGCGGAAACGAGCAGTACTTC
>-|TRBV28|-|TRBJ2-7
CASLRSSSYEQYF
TGTGCCAGCCTTCGCAGCAGCTCCTACGAGCAGTACTTC
>-|TRBV25-1|-|TRBJ2-5
CASSEGETQYF
TGTGCCAGCAGTGAGGGGGAGACCCAGTACTTC
>few|TRBV28|-|TRBJ2-7
CASSGSTWGRLSYEQYF
TGTGCCAGCAGCGGATCTACGTGGGGACGGCTCTCCTACGAGCAGTACTTC
>few|TRBV10-3|-|TRBJ1-2
CAIGGTLANYGYTF
TGTGCCATCGGCGGGACCCTAGCTAACTATGGCTACACCTTC